This record covers a single T cell receptor beta chain. The data belong to a study of blood T cell repertoires in COVID-19. Across the study: Donors in the United States, Italy and Spain gave samples during acute or convalescent COVID-19. PBMCs, B-cell-depleted T cells, or T cells were the source of the cDNA or gDNA that made up the material.

Germline-derived CDR1 and CDR2 are LNHDA and SQIVND (reference sequence). The CDR3 is 18 amino acids. V was clipped by 3 bases and J by 0 bases; unmatched bases: 8. Original data processing: Quantification of nucleated cells was approximated via reference gene primer amplification. Profiled with immunoSEQ multiplex PCR; TCRdb holds only in-frame clones, not every one. V and J calls plus clone size are reproduced from that table; the DNA served to infer D and trimming. The sample carries about 120,000 clones, about 85% recorded once. The sample taken for sequencing was peripheral blood. This clonotype was sampled from a human donor in a cohort sampled during active COVID-19. The gene calls are TRBV19 and TRBJ2-1, with TRBD2 identical over 10 bases. CDR3 region: CASSIQLAGKSSYNEQFF. The CDR3 DNA is TGTGCCAGTAGTATTCAACTAGCGGGAAAGAGCTCCTACAATGAGCAGTTCTTC.